Listed here are 20 T cell receptor beta chains from one sample, sequenced in a study of blood T cell repertoires in COVID-19. Only in-frame clones appear in the TCRdb table, and some are missing; sequencing was by immunoSEQ multiplex PCR. This table has 150,000 or so clones, roughly 70% appearing once. Sequencing used peripheral blood. The source of these receptors is a woman of 80 years or more with acute or convalescent COVID-19.

The count of this clone is one. The chain carries TRBV5-1 and TRBJ1-3; D gene unclear. Looked up from germline, CDR1 is SGHRS and CDR2 is YFSETQ. The CDR3 is made up of 17 amino acids. Trimming stripped 0 bases from V and 0 bases from J, with 13 bases between. CDR3: CASSLESGGYSGNTIYF. CDR3 nucleotide sequence: TGCGCCAGCAGCTTGGAATCAGGAGGGTACTCTGGAAACACCATATATTTT.

The J gene is TRBJ2-7, the V gene TRBV28; 8 bases map to TRBD1. Germline V gene lookup returns CDR1 MDHEN and CDR2 SYDVKM. The CDR3 consists of 16 residues. Trimming at V came to 2 bases and at J to 3 bases, leaving 9 bases not matched to a gene. The DNA for the CDR3 is TGTGCCAGCAGTTTAGATTCCGGGACAGGATTCTACGAGCAGTACTTC. Amino acids: CASSLDSGTGFYEQYF.

The chain carries TRBV7-9 and TRBJ2-7; possible D gene TRBD1, 6 bases. V was pared by 5 bases and J by 1 base, with 12 bases between. The germline gives CDR1 SEHNR, CDR2 FQNEAQ (reference sequence). This CDR3 has 14 amino acids. CDR3 nucleotides: TGTGCCAGCAGCCAGGACAGTAATTCCTACGAGCAGTACTTC. Amino acid sequence: CASSQDSNSYEQYF. Complete variable domain (other parts from reference TRBV7-9 and TRBJ2-7): DTGVSQNPRHKITKRGQNVTFRCDPISEHNRLYWYRQTLGQGPEFLTYFQNEAQLEKSRLLSDRFSAERPKGSFSTLEIQRTEQGDSAMYLCASSQDSNSYEQYFGPGTRLTVT.

The chain recombines TRBV6-1 with TRBJ2-2; TRBD2 agrees at 7 bases. The trim removed 0 bases at V and 7 bases at J, leaving 5 bases unmatched. The CDR3 runs to 15 residues. The germline gives CDR1 MNHNS, CDR2 SASEGT. CDR3 bases: TGTGCCAGCAGTGAAGCCGCGGGAGCGAGCGGGGAGCTGTTTTTT. It specifies CASSEAAGASGELFF.

V is TRBV7-9 and J is TRBJ2-3; TRBD2 aligns across 11 bases. Unmatched junction bases numbered 7, after V lost 7 bases and J lost 4 bases. The CDR3 totals 15 residues. CDR1 is SEHNR, CDR2 FQNEAQ, per germline (reference sequence). This CDR3 reads CASTPLAGDADTQYF. The CDR3 DNA follows: TGTGCCAGCACCCCACTAGCGGGAGATGCAGATACGCAGTATTTT.

The chain carries TRBV19 and TRBJ2-1; weak D call: TRBD2 (5 bases). CDR1 LNHDA and CDR2 SQIVND come from the germline V gene (reference sequence). V was clipped by 11 bases and J by 2 bases, with 10 bases between them. The CDR3 is made up of 12 amino acids. Here the CDR3 DNA reads TGTGCCGTCAGGACTGCCTACAATGAGCAGTTCTTC. Its translation is CAVRTAYNEQFF.

The chain carries TRBV30 and TRBJ2-3; D remains unclear. Germline CDR1 reads GTSNPN; CDR2 reads SVGIG (reference sequence). V dropped 3 bases and J dropped 6 bases, with 10 bases sitting between them. The CDR3 is made up of 12 amino acids. CDR3: CAWSVNSDTQYF. For the CDR3, the DNA is TGTGCCTGGAGCGTTAACTCCGATACGCAGTATTTT.

CDR3 protein: CATSRAFGELFF. The DNA of the CDR3 is TGTGCCACCAGCAGGGCTTTCGGGGAGCTGTTTTTT. V gene TRBV15 combines with J gene TRBJ2-2; D is unresolved. V lost 3 bases, J lost 7 bases, and 6 bases lay in between. CDR3 length: 12 residues. CDR1 LNHNV and CDR2 YYDKDF come from the germline V gene (reference sequence).

The chain links TRBV6-2 or TRBV6-3 to TRBJ2-3; 7 bases are a match to TRBD2. This CDR3 is built from 17 residues. In germline, CDR1 is MNHEY, CDR2 SVGEGT. V was pared by 0 bases and J by 0 bases, with 6 bases of the junction left unmatched. In DNA, the CDR3 is TGTGCCAGCAGTTACTCCGGCGGGAGTAGAAGCACAGATACGCAGTATTTT. Translation: CASSYSGGSRSTDTQYF.

The chain recombines TRBV5-1 with TRBJ1-5; D is ambiguous. The V end lost 0 bases, the J end lost 0 bases, and 7 bases lay between the germline ends. The CDR3 loop spans 15 amino acids. CDR1 SGHRS and CDR2 YFSETQ come from the germline V gene. In DNA, the CDR3 is TGCGCCAGCAGCTTGGGGCAGTCTAGCAATCAGCCCCAGCATTTT. It encodes CASSLGQSSNQPQHF.

There are many counts of this clone. In DNA, the CDR3 is TGTGCCAGCAGCCAGGGACTAGCGGGACAGAACACCGGGGAGCTGTTTTTT. Its translation is CASSQGLAGQNTGELFF. This rearrangement joins TRBV9 to TRBJ2-2, with 13 nucleotides matching TRBD2. Germline V CDR1 and CDR2: SGDLS, YYNGEE. V lost 4 bases to trimming and J lost 1 base; unmatched junction nucleotides: 4. This CDR3 is 17 amino acids long.

The chain employs TRBV7-2 and TRBJ2-7; TRBD2 matches at 11 bases. Germline CDR1 reads SGHTA; CDR2 reads FQGNSA. V was clipped by 1 base and J by 0 bases; unmatched bases: 5. The CDR3 extends over 17 amino acids. CDR3 protein: CASSLDLGLADSYEQYF. In nucleotides, the CDR3 is TGTGCCAGCAGCTTAGACTTGGGACTAGCGGACTCCTACGAGCAGTACTTC.

V and J are TRBV2 and TRBJ1-2, with D unclear. CDR1 and CDR2 from the germline V gene are SNHLY and FYNNEI. The CDR3 runs to 13 residues. Trimming left V 3 bases short and J 2 bases short, with 7 bases between. The CDR3 coding sequence is TGTGCCAGCAGTGATGTCTCCAACTATGGCTACACCTTC. Amino acids: CASSDVSNYGYTF.

V gene TRBV6-4 combines with J gene TRBJ2-7; 8 nucleotides agree with TRBD2. The CDR3 sequence is 14 residues long. The germline gives CDR1 MRHNA, CDR2 SNTAGT. J was trimmed by 2 bases and V by 4 bases; bases with no gene match: 4. The CDR3, as DNA: TGTGCCAGCAGTGTGGAAGCGGGAGCCTACGAGCAGTACTTC. Translating gives CASSVEAGAYEQYF.

This clone was seen a handful of times. The chain employs TRBV5-1 and TRBJ2-7; TRBD2 matches 9 bases. Germline lookup yields CDR1 SGHRS and CDR2 YFSETQ. J lost 2 bases, V lost 4 bases, and 7 bases had no gene match. The CDR3 runs to 15 residues. DNA of the CDR3: TGCGCCAGCAGCATTATAGCGGGAGAGACCTACGAGCAGTACTTC. Translating it yields CASSIIAGETYEQYF.

V usage is TRBV10-3 and J usage is TRBJ1-1, with a tentative D call TRBD1 (6 bases). CDR1 is ENHRY and CDR2 is SYGVKD in the germline V gene. The CDR3 extends over 16 amino acids. V was cut by 10 bases and J by 4 bases, with 25 bases left in between. For the CDR3, the DNA is TGTGCCAGCGCAGGCACAGGGACGTTTGTGGGCACTGAAGCTTTCTTT. Protein sequence: CASAGTGTFVGTEAFF.

The rearrangement links TRBV5-1 to TRBJ2-7; the match to TRBD1 covers 7 bases. This CDR3 comprises 16 residues. The germline V gene encodes CDR1 SGHRS and CDR2 YFSETQ. The V gene end was trimmed by 4 bases and the J gene end by 9 bases; junction bases not matched to a gene: 19. This CDR3 reads CASSQRVGQVSTGQYF. The DNA of the CDR3 is TGCGCCAGCAGCCAACGGGTAGGACAGGTATCTACGGGGCAGTACTTC.

The chain uses TRBV19 and TRBJ2-7; 9 positions agree with TRBD2. In germline, CDR1 is LNHDA, CDR2 SQIVND (reference sequence). The CDR3 contains 16 residues. J was trimmed by 2 bases and V by 4 bases; bases with no gene match: 9. The CDR3 nucleotides are TGTGCCAGTAGTACTGGAGAAGCGGGAGGACCCTACGAGCAGTACTTC. This gives the protein CASSTGEAGGPYEQYF.

The DNA for the CDR3 is TGTGCCAGCAGCCGTAGCGGGAGCCGCTCCTACGAGCAGTACTTC. Translation: CASSRSGSRSYEQYF. The V call is TRBV3-1 (or the pseudogene TRBV3-2), the J call TRBJ2-7; 9 bases map to TRBD2. The CDR3 is 15 residues long. The V gene end was trimmed by 4 bases and the J gene end by 0 bases; junction bases not matched to a gene: 4. Germline V gene sequence: CDR1 LGHDT, CDR2 YNNKEL (reference sequence).

The chain has TRBV5-1 and TRBJ2-1, with 12 bases lining up with TRBD2. With V trimmed by 1 base and J by 0 bases, 2 bases remained unmatched. The germline V gene has CDR1 SGHRS and CDR2 YFSETQ. CDR3 length: 17 amino acids. The CDR3 DNA is TGCGCCAGCAGCTTGTCGACTAGCGGGGGCTCCTACAATGAGCAGTTCTTC. Its translation is CASSLSTSGGSYNEQFF.